This paragraph reports one T cell receptor beta chain. This CDR3 is built from 16 residues. Per the germline V gene, CDR1 is SEHNR and CDR2 is FQNEAQ (reference sequence). Trimming removed 2 bases at V and 4 bases at J, with 16 bases between. This entry is derived from a study of blood T cells in healthy people across ages. Primers used in a second PCR of about 6 to 12 cycles were a sample-barcoded 5' primer and a J-beta primer mix. Every cDNA was tagged by a template-switch adaptor with 12 random nucleotides. TCRdb itself ran the 5' RACE reads through MiXCR, one entry per CDR3 protein. The profile shows around 870,000 distinct CDR3 sequences, around 28% of them singletons.

Material: blood. This clonotype was obtained from a woman older than 75 in good health. The V gene is TRBV7-9, the J gene TRBJ2-3, with TRBD2 as a possible D gene (6 bases). The CDR3 spells CASSLSSGRGSDTQYF. The CDR3 DNA reads as TGTGCCAGCAGCTTATCGTCCGGGAGAGGATCAGATACGCAGTATTTT.